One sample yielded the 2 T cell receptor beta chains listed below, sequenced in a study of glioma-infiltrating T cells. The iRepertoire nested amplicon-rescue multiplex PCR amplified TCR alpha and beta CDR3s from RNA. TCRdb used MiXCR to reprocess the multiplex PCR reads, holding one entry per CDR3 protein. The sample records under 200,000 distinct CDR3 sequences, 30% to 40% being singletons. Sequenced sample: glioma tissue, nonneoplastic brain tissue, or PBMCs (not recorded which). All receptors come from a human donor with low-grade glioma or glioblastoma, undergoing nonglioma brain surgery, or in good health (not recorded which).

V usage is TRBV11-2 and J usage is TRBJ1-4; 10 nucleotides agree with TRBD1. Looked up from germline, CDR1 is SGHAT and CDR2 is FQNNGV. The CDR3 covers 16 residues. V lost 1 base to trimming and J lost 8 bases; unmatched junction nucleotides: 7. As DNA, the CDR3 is TGTGCCAGCAGCTTAGTCACGGGGACAGGGGAGGAAAAACTGTTTTTT. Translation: CASSLVTGTGEEKLFF.

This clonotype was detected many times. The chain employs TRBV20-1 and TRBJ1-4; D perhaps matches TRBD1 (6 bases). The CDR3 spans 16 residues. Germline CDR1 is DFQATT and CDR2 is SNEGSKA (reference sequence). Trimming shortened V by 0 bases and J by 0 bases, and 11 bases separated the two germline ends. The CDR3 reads CSARDLKGATNEKLFF. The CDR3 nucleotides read TGCAGTGCTAGAGATCTCAAGGGGGCAACTAATGAAAAACTGTTTTTT.